Listed below are T cell receptor beta chains from one sample, sequenced in a study of identical twins. TCRdb ran MiXCR on the 5' RACE reads and lists one entry per CDR3 protein. The top ten clones hold around 7.2% of a sample with some 320,000 distinct CDR3 sequences, about 12% of them seen once. The data were also submitted as part of a second study, on yellow fever vaccine responses in identical twins.

Sequenced material: CD8+ T cells sorted from blood. Receptor source: a woman in her late teens or twenties in good health. The CDR3 runs from the conserved cysteine through the conserved F or W. D genes are given only for firm matches. Not all rows give a size; the values are once, few, many and, for expanded clones, a class.

j_call d_call clone_size v_call cdr3_aa cdr3_nt
TRBJ2-2 NA many TRBV29-1 CGANTGELFF TGCGGGGCGAACACCGGGGAGCTGTTTTTT
TRBJ2-1 NA many TRBV12-3/TRBV12-4 CASSFYAHISYNEQFF TGTGCCAGCAGTTTTTATGCCCACATTTCCTACAATGAGCAGTTCTTC
TRBJ1-1 TRBD1 many TRBV12-3/TRBV12-4 CASSLGGTENTEAFF TGTGCCAGCAGTTTGGGTGGGACAGAAAACACTGAAGCTTTCTTT
TRBJ2-1 TRBD2 NA TRBV7-6 CASSSSGSSYEQFF TGTGCCAGCAGCTCTAGCGGGAGTTCCTATGAGCAGTTCTTC
TRBJ2-7 TRBD1 few TRBV20-1 CSARVPDRASYEQYF TGCAGTGCTAGAGTCCCGGACAGGGCGAGCTACGAGCAGTACTTC
TRBJ1-1 NA NA TRBV28 CASSLAATEAFF TGTGCCAGCAGTTTGGCGGCCACTGAAGCTTTCTTT
TRBJ2-2 NA NA TRBV28 CASSFSMAGELFF TGTGCCAGCAGTTTCAGTATGGCCGGGGAGCTGTTTTTT
TRBJ2-5 TRBD2 NA TRBV2 CASSDVEGLAGQETQYF TGTGCCAGCAGTGACGTAGAGGGACTAGCGGGGCAAGAGACCCAGTACTTC
TRBJ2-1 TRBD2 NA TRBV20-1 CSAAGGLAEDNEQFF TGCAGTGCCGCCGGGGGACTAGCAGAGGACAATGAGCAGTTCTTC
TRBJ2-3 TRBD1 few TRBV20-1 CSAHQGADTQYF TGCAGTGCTCACCAGGGGGCAGATACGCAGTATTTT
TRBJ2-3 NA few TRBV6-5 CASSYGISTDTQYF TGTGCCAGCAGTTACGGAATATCCACAGATACGCAGTATTTT
TRBJ1-4 NA few TRBV12-3/TRBV12-4 CASSLTGEKLFF TGTGCCAGCAGTTTGACGGGAGAAAAACTGTTTTTT
TRBJ1-4 TRBD1 NA TRBV7-9 CASRLDRTGEKLFF TGTGCCAGCAGGCTCGACAGGACAGGTGAAAAACTGTTTTTT
TRBJ2-5 TRBD1 few TRBV6-1 CASSDPTGGETQYF TGTGCCAGCAGTGATCCGACAGGGGGTGAAACCCAGTACTTC
TRBJ1-1 NA few TRBV2 CASSYYTGAEAFF TGTGCCAGCAGTTACTATACAGGAGCTGAAGCTTTCTTT
TRBJ1-2 NA few TRBV28 CASSFGQLYGYTF TGTGCCAGCAGTTTCGGACAGCTTTATGGCTACACCTTC
TRBJ2-7 TRBD1 NA TRBV7-9 CASSLATGALREQYF TGTGCCAGCAGCTTAGCGACAGGGGCACTTCGGGAGCAGTACTTC
TRBJ2-5 TRBD2 few TRBV9 CASSDFLAGEVETQYF TGTGCCAGCAGCGACTTCCTAGCGGGAGAAGTTGAGACCCAGTACTTC
TRBJ1-5 NA many TRBV6-1 CASGSAYSNQPQHF TGTGCCAGCGGCTCAGCCTATAGCAATCAGCCCCAGCATTTT
TRBJ2-1 NA many TRBV28 CASSFLRERYHEQFF TGTGCCAGCAGTTTCCTTCGGGAGCGTTATCATGAGCAGTTCTTC
TRBJ2-1 TRBD1 few TRBV29-1 CSLYRDRNTNEQFF TGCAGCCTTTACCGGGACAGAAATACCAATGAGCAGTTCTTC
TRBJ2-7 NA many TRBV12-3/TRBV12-4 CASSLGVGAYEQYF TGTGCCAGCAGTTTAGGGGTGGGGGCCTACGAGCAGTACTTC
TRBJ2-5 NA few TRBV20-1 CSARDRREAETQYF TGCAGTGCCCGAGATAGGAGGGAGGCGGAGACCCAGTACTTC
TRBJ2-1 TRBD2 NA TRBV5-5 CASSSFGGGYNEQFF TGTGCCAGCAGCAGTTTTGGGGGGGGCTACAATGAGCAGTTCTTC
TRBJ2-1 NA NA TRBV12-3/TRBV12-4 CASSTGTSYNEQFF TGTGCCAGCAGCACTGGGACTTCATACAATGAGCAGTTCTTC
TRBJ2-7 NA NA TRBV7-9 CASSLAAGPNEQYF TGTGCCAGCAGCTTAGCGGCAGGGCCCAACGAGCAGTACTTC
TRBJ2-3 TRBD1 few TRBV18 CASSPPKDRKSTDTQYF TGTGCCAGCTCACCACCTAAGGACAGGAAAAGCACAGATACGCAGTATTTT
TRBJ1-4 NA many TRBV27 CASSFFQGDEKLFF TGTGCCAGCAGTTTTTTTCAGGGAGATGAAAAACTGTTTTTT
TRBJ2-7 NA few TRBV28 CASSLSLAEQYF TGTGCCAGCAGTTTATCCCTCGCCGAGCAGTACTTC
TRBJ2-1 NA NA TRBV3-1 CASSQETGVDEQFF TGTGCCAGCAGCCAAGAAACGGGCGTGGATGAGCAGTTCTTC
TRBJ2-3 NA NA TRBV9 CASSVGISDTQYF TGTGCCAGCAGCGTGGGCATCTCAGATACGCAGTATTTT
TRBJ2-1 NA few TRBV5-5 CASSRGSGEQFF TGTGCCAGCAGCCGGGGCTCTGGTGAGCAGTTCTTC
TRBJ2-6 NA NA TRBV28 CASSLTTGAANVLTF TGTGCCAGCAGTTTGACAACGGGGGCGGCCAACGTCCTGACTTTC
TRBJ2-2 NA NA TRBV5-6 CASSSLMVNTGELFF TGTGCCAGCAGCTCCCTGATGGTGAACACCGGGGAGCTGTTTTTT
TRBJ2-4 NA few TRBV5-1 CASSHTGETAKNIQYF TGCGCCAGCAGCCACACAGGAGAGACAGCCAAAAACATTCAGTACTTC
TRBJ2-1 NA few TRBV29-1 CSVEWSGEQFF TGCAGCGTTGAATGGAGTGGTGAGCAGTTCTTC
TRBJ2-5 TRBD1 few TRBV28 CASSLSFRDRYF TGTGCCAGCAGTTTAAGTTTTCGGGACAGGTACTTC
TRBJ1-5 NA NA TRBV6-2/TRBV6-3 CASRKVGEGNQPQHF TGTGCCAGCAGAAAGGTGGGAGAGGGCAATCAGCCCCAGCATTTT
TRBJ2-4 NA few TRBV4-1 CASSQDRGTGIQYF TGCGCCAGCAGCCAAGATAGAGGGACTGGGATTCAGTACTTC
TRBJ2-7 NA NA TRBV5-1 CASSLAALTDYYEQYF TGCGCCAGCAGCTTGGCGGCGCTTACCGACTACTACGAGCAGTACTTC
TRBJ2-2 NA few TRBV24-1 CATSDTGTQNTGELFF TGTGCCACCAGTGATACCGGGACACAGAACACCGGGGAGCTGTTTTTT
TRBJ2-7 NA NA TRBV9 CASSVDGAGEQYF TGTGCCAGCAGCGTAGACGGGGCCGGGGAGCAGTACTTC
TRBJ2-7 TRBD1 many TRBV4-1 CASSGPGQGDEQYF TGCGCCAGCAGCGGACCGGGACAGGGAGACGAGCAGTACTTC
TRBJ2-5 NA many TRBV7-9 CASENDRETQYF TGTGCCAGCGAAAACGACAGGGAGACCCAGTACTTC
TRBJ2-3 TRBD1 many TRBV4-2 CASSRGQETDTQYF TGTGCCAGCAGCCGCGGACAGGAGACAGATACGCAGTATTTT
TRBJ2-5 TRBD2 few TRBV14 CASSPGRAGGINQETQYF TGTGCCAGCAGCCCGGGAAGAGCGGGAGGGATTAACCAAGAGACCCAGTACTTC
TRBJ2-5 TRBD2 few TRBV11-2 CASSPERLAGGFWETQYF TGTGCCAGCAGCCCCGAGCGGCTAGCGGGGGGATTTTGGGAGACCCAGTACTTC
TRBJ2-5 TRBD2 few TRBV24-1 CATSSRSGLGQETQYF TGTGCCACCAGTTCCAGATCAGGACTAGGACAAGAGACCCAGTACTTC
TRBJ1-2 NA NA TRBV29-1 CSVDSGNYGYTF TGCAGCGTTGATTCAGGGAACTATGGCTACACCTTC
TRBJ2-7 TRBD2 NA TRBV6-1 CASSGTSGPPYEQYF TGTGCCAGCAGCGGGACTAGCGGACCCCCTTACGAGCAGTACTTC
TRBJ1-4 TRBD1 few TRBV25-1 CASSDRTGEVEKLFF TGTGCCAGCAGTGACCGGACAGGGGAGGTTGAAAAACTGTTTTTT
TRBJ2-2 TRBD2 NA TRBV28 CASSLERTSGPTGELFF TGTGCCAGCAGTTTAGAACGGACTAGCGGGCCCACCGGGGAGCTGTTTTTT
TRBJ1-4 NA few TRBV7-7 CASLGRITEKLFF TGTGCCAGTCTGGGACGTATAACGGAAAAACTGTTTTTT
TRBJ2-1 NA NA TRBV6-1 CATKDQGWLNEQFF TGTGCCACCAAAGACCAGGGCTGGTTGAATGAGCAGTTCTTC
TRBJ1-2 NA NA TRBV28 CASSQPDTNYGYTF TGTGCCAGCAGCCAGCCGGACACCAACTATGGCTACACCTTC
TRBJ1-5 TRBD1 NA TRBV27 CASSFGQAIGPQHF TGTGCCAGCAGTTTCGGACAGGCCATAGGGCCCCAGCATTTT